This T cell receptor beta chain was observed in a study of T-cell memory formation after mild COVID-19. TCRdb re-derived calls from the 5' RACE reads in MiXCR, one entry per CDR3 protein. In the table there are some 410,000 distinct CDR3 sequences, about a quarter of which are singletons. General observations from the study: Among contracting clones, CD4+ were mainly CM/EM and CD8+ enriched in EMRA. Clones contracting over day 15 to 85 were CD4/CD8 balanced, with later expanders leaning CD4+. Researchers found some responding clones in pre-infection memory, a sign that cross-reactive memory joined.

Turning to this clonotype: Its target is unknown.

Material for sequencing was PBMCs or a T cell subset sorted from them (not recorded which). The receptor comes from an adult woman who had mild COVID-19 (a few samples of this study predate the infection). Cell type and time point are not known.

CDR3 amino acids: CASSQDNLYNEQFF. The CDR3 coding sequence is TGCGCCAGCAGCCAAGATAACTTATACAATGAGCAGTTCTTC. The chain is built from TRBV4-3 and TRBJ2-1, with D unclear. From germline, CDR1 is LGHNA and CDR2 YSLEER. This CDR3 has 14 residues. Between the trimmed V and J ends, which lost 0 bases and 4 bases, there was a span of 7 bases.